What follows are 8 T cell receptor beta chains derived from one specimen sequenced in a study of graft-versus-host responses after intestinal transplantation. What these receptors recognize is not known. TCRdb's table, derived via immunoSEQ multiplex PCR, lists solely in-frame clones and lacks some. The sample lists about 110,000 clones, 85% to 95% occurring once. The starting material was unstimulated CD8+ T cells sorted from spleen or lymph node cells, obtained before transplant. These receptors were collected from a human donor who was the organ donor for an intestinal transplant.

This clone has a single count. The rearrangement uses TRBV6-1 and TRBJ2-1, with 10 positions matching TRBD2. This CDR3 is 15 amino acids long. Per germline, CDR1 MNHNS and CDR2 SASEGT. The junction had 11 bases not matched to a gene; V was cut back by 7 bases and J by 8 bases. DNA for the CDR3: TGTGCCAGCACCCCTGGGACTAGCGTGCTCCATGAGCAGTTCTTC. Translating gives CASTPGTSVLHEQFF.

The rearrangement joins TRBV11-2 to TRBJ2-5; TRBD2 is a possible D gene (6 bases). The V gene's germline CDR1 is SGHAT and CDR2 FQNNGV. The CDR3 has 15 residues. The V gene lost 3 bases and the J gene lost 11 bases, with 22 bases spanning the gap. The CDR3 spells CASSFGVSMGEEQYF. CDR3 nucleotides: TGTGCCAGCAGCTTTGGGGTCTCCATGGGGGAGGAGCAGTACTTC.

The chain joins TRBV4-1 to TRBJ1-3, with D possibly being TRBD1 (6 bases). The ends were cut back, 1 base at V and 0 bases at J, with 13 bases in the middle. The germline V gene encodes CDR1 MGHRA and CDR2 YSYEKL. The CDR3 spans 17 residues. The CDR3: CASSQGVGGPSGNTIYF. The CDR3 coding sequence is TGCGCCAGCAGCCAAGGAGTGGGGGGCCCCTCTGGAAACACCATATATTTT.

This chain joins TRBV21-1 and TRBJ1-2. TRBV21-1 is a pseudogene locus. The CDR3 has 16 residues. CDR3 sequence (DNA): TGTGCCAGCAGCAAAGTCTATATTCGGGGGGCGCGTGGCTACACCTTC. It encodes CASSKVYIRGARGYTF.

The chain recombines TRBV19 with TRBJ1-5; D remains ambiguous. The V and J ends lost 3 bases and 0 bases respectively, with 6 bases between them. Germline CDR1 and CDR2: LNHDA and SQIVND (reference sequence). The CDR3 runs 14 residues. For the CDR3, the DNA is TGTGCCAGTAGTATCCTCAATAGCAATCAGCCCCAGCATTTT. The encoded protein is CASSILNSNQPQHF.

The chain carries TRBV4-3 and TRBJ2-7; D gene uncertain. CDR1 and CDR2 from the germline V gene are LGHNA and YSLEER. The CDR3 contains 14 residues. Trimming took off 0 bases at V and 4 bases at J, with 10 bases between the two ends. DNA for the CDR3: TGCGCCAGCAGCCAAGATGCGCGATCGTACGAGCAGTACTTC. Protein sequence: CASSQDARSYEQYF.

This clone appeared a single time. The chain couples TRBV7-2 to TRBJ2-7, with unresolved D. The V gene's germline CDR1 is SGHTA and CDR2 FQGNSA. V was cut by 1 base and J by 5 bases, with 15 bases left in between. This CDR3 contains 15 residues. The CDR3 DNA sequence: TGTGCCAGCAGCTTAGGGGCCGCAACTTGGAACGAGCAGTACTTC. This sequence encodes CASSLGAATWNEQYF. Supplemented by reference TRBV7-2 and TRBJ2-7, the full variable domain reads GAGVSQSPSNKVTEKGKDVELRCDPISGHTALYWYRQSLGQGLEFLIYFQGNSAPDKSGLPSDRFSAERTGGSVSTLTIQRTQQEDSAVYLCASSLGAATWNEQYFGPGTRLTVT.

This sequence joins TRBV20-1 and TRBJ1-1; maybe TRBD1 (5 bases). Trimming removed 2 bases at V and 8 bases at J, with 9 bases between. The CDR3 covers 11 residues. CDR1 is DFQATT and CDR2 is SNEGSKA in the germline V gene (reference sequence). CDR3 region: CSARRGGEAFF. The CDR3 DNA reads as TGCAGTGCTAGACGTGGGGGAGAAGCTTTCTTT.